Listed here are 2 T cell receptor beta chains from one sample, sequenced in a study of blood T cell repertoires in COVID-19. Measured with immunoSEQ multiplex PCR; TCRdb has only the in-frame clones, and not every one. The table records 65,000 to 90,000 clones, around 89% of them present only once. Sequenced: peripheral blood. The receptors derive from a woman over 75 with acute or convalescent COVID-19.

V gene TRBV20-1 combines with J gene TRBJ2-7; D is perhaps TRBD1 (5 bases). This CDR3 region has 13 residues. Germline V gene sequence: CDR1 DFQATT, CDR2 SNEGSKA (reference sequence). Trimming removed 3 bases at V and 3 bases at J, with 12 bases between. CDR3 nucleotides: TGCAGTGCTAGTGGCCAGGGAATCTACGAGCAGTACTTC. Amino acids: CSASGQGIYEQYF.

The rearrangement links TRBV5-1 to TRBJ2-4; the D is unclear. V lost 0 bases and J lost 0, with 4 bases in between. Germline lookup yields CDR1 SGHRS and CDR2 YFSETQ. CDR3 size: 14 residues. CDR3 bases: TGCGCCAGCAGCTTGGCTCCAGCCAAAAACATTCAGTACTTC. This sequence encodes CASSLAPAKNIQYF.